This T cell receptor beta chain is from a study of beta chain features in type 1 diabetes (dated by TCRdb to the late 2010s). Notes on the research overall: Mean age, gender distribution, total cell number and subset yield were not different between patients and healthy donors. A total of roughly 100 million sorted cells were examined across all samples, and a strong correlation was observed between cell number per subset and RNA yield. The study compared the TCRB repertoires of sorted circulating CD4+ T cell subsets in recently diagnosed type 1 diabetes patients with those in matched healthy donors. Regulatory and stem cell-like memory subsets were isolated from only 8 patients and roughly eight healthy donors, whereas naive and central memory subsets came from all 28 donors.

The germline V gene (reference sequence) yields GTSNPN for CDR1 and SVGIG for CDR2. Spanning cysteine to phenylalanine, the CDR3 consists of 15 amino acids. The kept DNA is CDR3 alone, 45 bases in frame from the first base. Deletion took 4 bases off V and 6 bases off J, with a span of 22 bases between the germline ends. A single peripheral blood draw of about 120 mL on average was collected from each donor into heparinised tubes. Naive, central memory, regulatory and stem cell-like memory CD4+ T cells were sorted on a BD FACSAria II using a panel including CD45RO, CCR7, CD25, CD127, CD95 and CD27. Purity was above 95% for every sorted population. PBMCs were isolated immediately by Lymphoprep density gradient centrifugation and stained directly without culture. Samples were stained and sorted in pairs, with one healthy donor and one patient per experiment, so that batch effects were minimized. The entire amount of isolated RNA was reverse transcribed using the High Capacity cDNA Reverse Transcription Kit, so the sequenced TCRB transcripts were expressed ones. Naive, central memory and regulatory T cell samples underwent deep immunoSEQ sequencing, averaging about 3.57 million total reads per sample. Sorted cells were lysed in RLT buffer and RNA was extracted with DNase-treated RNeasy Micro or Mini kits, depending on cell number. To prevent cross-contamination, each cell subset was processed individually, whereas patient and healthy donor samples were processed jointly. The immunoSEQ multiplex PCR was used to amplify TCRB sequences from cDNA, yielding 87-bp fragments that span the CDR3 region. The amplicons were sequenced using the Illumina HiSeq platform. On the study's bioinformatics: Synthetic template baselines were used to correct PCR bias computationally, reads within Hamming distance 2 were collapsed, and singletons that could not be merged were discarded. Reads were aligned to IMGT to assign V, D and J genes, CDR3 length, and insertions or deletions at six rearrangement sites. Within each subset, clonotype counts were normalized to sorted cell number, after which true diversity and Gini coefficients were computed with the tcR R package. Repertoire sharing was quantified using the overlap coefficient calculated on TCRB nucleotide sequences. Imported from immuneACCESS, the table was reduced by TCRdb to in-frame sequences with V and J called. These copies leave out some clones; in studies compared against another copy, an unresolved V gene accounts for under half, and the cause of the remainder is not known. V and J calls and clone size are as listed in that table; D and trimming were resolved from the DNA. This sample holds about 180,000 clones; about 13% were observed only once. The top ten constitute less than 0.7% of the sample.

The paper's findings and limits, for the study overall: Naive, central memory and regulatory TCRB repertoires appeared to be more alike among patients than among healthy donors. At VDJ recombination sites, type 1 diabetes patients had fewer insertions and more deleted nucleotides, which implies abnormalities in thymic rearrangement. In all four CD4+ subsets, TCRB CDR3 length was moderately but significantly shorter in type 1 diabetes patients. PCR might favor shorter templates, but patient and control samples were amplified and corrected together, so any skew would affect both groups equally. Sequencing cDNA rather than genomic DNA could over-represent highly expressing activated cells, although activation and CD3 levels did not differ between groups. Because small numbers of individuals were included in the HLA sub-analyses, any influence of HLA type on TCRB rearrangement was left unresolved.

A remark on this clone: What antigen it recognizes has not been identified. No base quality information exists; no much larger clone differs at one position.

The chain is assembled from TRBV30 and TRBJ2-7; the D gene lacks a confident call. The source material was central memory CD4+ T cells from blood. The receptor was derived from a woman under 30 in good health. The nucleotides read TGTGCCTGGACTACCCCCGCCGCCCGACATGGCGAGCAGTACTTC. Its protein is CAWTTPAARHGEQYF.